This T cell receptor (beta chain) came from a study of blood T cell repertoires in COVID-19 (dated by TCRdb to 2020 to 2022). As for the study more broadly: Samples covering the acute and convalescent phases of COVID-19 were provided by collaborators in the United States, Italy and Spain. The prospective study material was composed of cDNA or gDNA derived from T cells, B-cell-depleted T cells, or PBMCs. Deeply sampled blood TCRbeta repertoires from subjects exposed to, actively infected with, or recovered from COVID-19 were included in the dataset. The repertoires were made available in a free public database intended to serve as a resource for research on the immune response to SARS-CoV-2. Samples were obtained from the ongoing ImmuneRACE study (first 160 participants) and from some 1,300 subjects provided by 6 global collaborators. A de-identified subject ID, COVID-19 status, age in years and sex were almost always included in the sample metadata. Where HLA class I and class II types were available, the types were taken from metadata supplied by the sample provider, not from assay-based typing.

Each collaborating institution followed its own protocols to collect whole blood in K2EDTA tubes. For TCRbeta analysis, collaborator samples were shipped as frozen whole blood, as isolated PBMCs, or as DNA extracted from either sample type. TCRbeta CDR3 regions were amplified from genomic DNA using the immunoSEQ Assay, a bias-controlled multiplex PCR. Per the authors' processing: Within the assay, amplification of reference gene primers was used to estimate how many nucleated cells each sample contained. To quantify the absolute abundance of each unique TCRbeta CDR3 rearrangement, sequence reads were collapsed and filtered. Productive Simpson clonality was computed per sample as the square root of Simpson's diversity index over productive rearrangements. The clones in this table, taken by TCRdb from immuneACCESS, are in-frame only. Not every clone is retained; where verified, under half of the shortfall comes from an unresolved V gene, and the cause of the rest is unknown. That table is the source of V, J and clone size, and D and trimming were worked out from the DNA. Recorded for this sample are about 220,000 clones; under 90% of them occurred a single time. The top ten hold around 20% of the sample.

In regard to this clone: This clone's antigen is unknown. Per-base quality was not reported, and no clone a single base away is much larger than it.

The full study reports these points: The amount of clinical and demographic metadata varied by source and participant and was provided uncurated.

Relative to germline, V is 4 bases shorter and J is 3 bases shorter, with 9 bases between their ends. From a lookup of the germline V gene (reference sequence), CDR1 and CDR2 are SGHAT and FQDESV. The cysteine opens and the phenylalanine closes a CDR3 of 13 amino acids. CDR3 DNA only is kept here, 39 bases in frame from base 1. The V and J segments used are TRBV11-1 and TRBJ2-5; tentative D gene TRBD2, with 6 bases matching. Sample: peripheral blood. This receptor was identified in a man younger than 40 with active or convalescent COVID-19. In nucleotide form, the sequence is TGTGCCAGCAGCTCTGCGGGAAAAGAGACCCAGTACTTC. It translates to CASSSAGKETQYF.